The 15 T cell receptor beta chains below were found in one sample sequenced in a study of blood T cell repertoires in COVID-19. This table comes from immunoSEQ multiplex PCR, and its TCRdb copy is limited to in-frame clones, with some not included. The sample lists over 100,000 clones, 81% occurring once. What was sequenced was peripheral blood. The origin of the receptors is a woman aged 55 to 70 with active or convalescent COVID-19.

The rearrangement links TRBV5-5 to TRBJ2-1; TRBD2 is a possible D gene (5 bases). V lost 6 bases and J 2 bases, leaving 15 bases between the germline ends. The CDR3 consists of 15 residues. The germline V gene encodes CDR1 SGHKS and CDR2 YYEKEE (reference sequence). The CDR3 nucleotides read TGTGCCAGCACCCTTAATACGGGGACCTACAATGAGCAGTTCTTC. It specifies CASTLNTGTYNEQFF.

The chain couples TRBV5-4 to TRBJ1-4, with a possible D match to TRBD1 (6 bases). V shed 4 bases and J shed 8 bases, with 9 bases lying between them. The CDR3 sequence is 12 residues long. Germline CDR1 and CDR2: SGHNT and YYREEE (reference sequence). DNA of the CDR3: TGTGCCAGCAGCCCGGGGACAGAAAAACTGTTTTTT. Its translation: CASSPGTEKLFF.

V is TRBV29-1 and J is TRBJ2-3; TRBD2 agrees at 11 bases. V was pared by 8 bases and J by 0 bases, with 4 bases of the junction left unmatched. The length of the CDR3 is 14 residues. Looked up from germline, CDR1 is SQVTM and CDR2 is ANQGSEA. The CDR3 here is CSTTSGGSTDTQYF. The CDR3 bases are TGCAGCACCACTAGCGGGGGTAGCACAGATACGCAGTATTTT.

The chain recombines TRBV6-5 with TRBJ1-1; D is undetermined. Germline V gives CDR1 MNHEY, CDR2 SVGAGI. V was cut by 8 bases and J by 2 bases, with 6 bases left in between. The CDR3 sequence is 11 residues long. The CDR3 spells CASFFNTEAFF. In nucleotides, the CDR3 is TGTGCCAGCTTCTTCAACACTGAAGCTTTCTTT.

This chain uses TRBV30 with TRBJ2-2; weak D call: TRBD2 (6 bases). Germline V lookup: CDR1 GTSNPN, CDR2 SVGIG (reference sequence). Trimming removed 0 bases at V and 5 bases at J, with 10 bases between. The CDR3 is made up of 14 amino acids. The CDR3 DNA is TGTGCCTGGAGTGTAGGTCTAGCGACCGGGGAGCTGTTTTTT. Translated, it gives CAWSVGLATGELFF.

V is TRBV28 and J is TRBJ2-7; 7 positions agree with TRBD1. Losses at the gene ends were 5 bases for V and 2 bases for J; bases not matched to a gene: 6. The length of the CDR3 is 14 residues. Germline V gene sequence: CDR1 MDHEN, CDR2 SYDVKM. CDR3 amino acids: CASSPTTGPYEQYF. DNA for the CDR3: TGTGCCAGCAGTCCCACGACAGGGCCCTACGAGCAGTACTTC.

This chain uses TRBV5-1 with TRBJ1-4; TRBD1 is a possible D gene (5 bases). Trimming took 0 bases from V and 8 from J, leaving 14 bases between them. This CDR3 is built from 15 residues. Looked up from germline, CDR1 is SGHRS and CDR2 is YFSETQ. The CDR3 reads CASSLDKGMEEKLFF. The CDR3 coding sequence is TGCGCCAGCAGCTTGGACAAGGGGATGGAAGAAAAACTGTTTTTT.

The gene calls are TRBV29-1 and TRBJ2-7; 11 nucleotides match TRBD2. CDR3 length: 14 amino acids. The germline V gene has CDR1 SQVTM and CDR2 ANQGSEA. The V and J ends lost 5 bases and 0 bases, in that order; junction bases with no gene match: 3. For the CDR3, the DNA is TGCAGCGTTATACTAGCGGGAGCCTCCTACGAGCAGTACTTC. It encodes CSVILAGASYEQYF.

The CDR3 sequence: CASSHSGDYEQYV. In DNA form, the CDR3 reads TGTGCCAGCAGCCACAGCGGGGACTACGAGCAGTACGTC. The chain carries TRBV3-1 (or the pseudogene TRBV3-2) and TRBJ2-7; TRBD2 aligns across 7 bases. The V segment lost 3 bases and the J segment 3 bases; nucleotides outside the gene matches: 2. This CDR3 comprises 13 residues. Germline V lookup: CDR1 LGHDT, CDR2 YNNKEL (reference sequence).

This chain uses TRBV6-5 with TRBJ1-2, with 10 nucleotides matching TRBD1. Per the germline V gene, CDR1 is MNHEY and CDR2 is SVGAGI. Trimming took 6 bases from V and 4 from J; bases not matched to a gene: 5. This CDR3 is built from 14 residues. The CDR3, as DNA: TGTGCCAGCAGAGGGACAGGGGATCTCTATGGCTACACCTTC. Translating gives CASRGTGDLYGYTF.

V usage is TRBV30 and J usage is TRBJ1-1, with D maybe TRBD1 (6 bases). V lost 1 base to trimming and J lost 1 base, with 10 bases between them. This CDR3 is 14 amino acids long. Germline lookup yields CDR1 GTSNPN and CDR2 SVGIG (reference sequence). CDR3 nucleotides: TGTGCCTGGAGTGAGGGGGTCGGGAACACTGAAGCTTTCTTT. Its translation: CAWSEGVGNTEAFF.

The rearrangement uses TRBV19 and TRBJ1-4; D call uncertain. V was shortened by 8 bases and J by 2 bases, with 9 bases between the two germline ends. Germline lookup yields CDR1 LNHDA and CDR2 SQIVND (reference sequence). The CDR3 sequence is 13 residues long. This CDR3 reads CASGGRTNEKLFF. The CDR3 region has the DNA TGTGCCAGTGGAGGAAGGACTAATGAAAAACTGTTTTTT.

This clone came up a few times. The chain employs TRBV4-3 and TRBJ2-3; TRBD1 is a possible D gene (5 bases). The V and J ends lost 1 base and 4 bases respectively, with 15 bases between them. Germline-derived CDR1 and CDR2 are LGHNA and YSLEER. This CDR3 is built from 16 residues. CDR3 sequence (DNA): TGCGCCAGCAGCCAAGTGGTAGGGGTTATGTCAGATACGCAGTATTTT. As protein: CASSQVVGVMSDTQYF.

The rearrangement uses TRBV11-2 and TRBJ2-4; no clear D. The CDR3 has 18 amino acids. Germline CDR1 SGHAT, CDR2 FQNNGV. The V and J ends lost 5 bases and 0 bases respectively, with 20 bases between them. CDR3 residues: CASSPYVKISLAKNIQYF. The CDR3, as DNA: TGTGCCAGCAGCCCGTACGTCAAAATCAGTCTAGCCAAAAACATTCAGTACTTC.

This rearrangement joins TRBV6-5 to TRBJ2-1; 8 nucleotides line up with TRBD1. CDR1 is MNHEY, CDR2 SVGAGI, per germline. This CDR3 is built from 15 residues. The ends lost 5 bases at V and 4 bases at J; junction bases unmatched: 7. CDR3 nucleotide sequence: TGTGCCAGCAGTATTACCAGGGGGCCTTACAATGAGCAGTTCTTC. It is translated as CASSITRGPYNEQFF.